A single sample is the source of the 7 T cell receptor beta chains below, sequenced in a study of shared T cell receptors in the human thymus. Clones were read by immunoSEQ multiplex PCR, and TCRdb kept only the in-frame ones, dropping some. The top ten clones hold 0.008% to 0.011% of a sample with 700,000 or so clones, approximately 85% of them seen once. This same sample was also part of a study on human thymus T cells.

The sequenced sample was thymocytes. Receptors were obtained from a girl under three years old with a congenital heart defect.

The gene calls are TRBV28 and TRBJ1-6, with D tentatively TRBD1 (5 bases). Between the trimmed V and J ends, which lost 4 bases and 15 bases, there was a span of 16 bases. The germline V gene has CDR1 MDHEN and CDR2 SYDVKM. The CDR3 spans 13 residues. The CDR3 bases are TGTGCCAGCAGTTCGAAGGCGCGGGGGGTCCTCCACTTT. It yields the protein CASSSKARGVLHF.

This clone occurred a few times. The gene calls are TRBV28 and TRBJ2-1; TRBD2 matches 7 bases. Germline CDR1 reads MDHEN; CDR2 reads SYDVKM. The CDR3 has 16 residues. The J segment lost 2 bases and the V segment lost 1 base, leaving 5 bases of the junction unmatched. CDR3 in DNA: TGTGCCAGCAGTTTATTGTCTAGCGGTGCCTACAATGAGCAGTTCTTC. Translating it yields CASSLLSSGAYNEQFF. Complete variable domain (other parts from reference TRBV28 and TRBJ2-1): DVKVTQSSRYLVKRTGEKVFLECVQDMDHENMFWYRQDPGLGLRLIYFSYDVKMKEKGDIPEGYSVSREKKERFSLILESASTNQTSMYLCASSLLSSGAYNEQFFGPGTRLTVL.

The chain uses TRBV15 and TRBJ2-1; D is uncertain. CDR1 and CDR2 from the germline V gene are LNHNV and YYDKDF (reference sequence). This CDR3 comprises 15 residues. V was pared by 2 bases and J by 3 bases, with 11 bases between. CDR3 amino acids: CATSRLIEVYNEQFF. The CDR3 region has the DNA TGTGCCACCAGCAGACTTATAGAGGTCTACAATGAGCAGTTCTTC.

This rearrangement joins TRBV4-1 to TRBJ2-7; 7 bases align to TRBD1. Germline V gives CDR1 MGHRA, CDR2 YSYEKL. V dropped 6 bases and J dropped 7; count of bases not matched to a gene: 15. The CDR3 spans 15 residues. The chain's CDR3 is CASSFPGQQLVEQYF. CDR3 bases: TGCGCCAGCAGTTTTCCGGGACAGCAGTTAGTTGAGCAGTACTTC.

The chain employs TRBV5-6 and TRBJ2-3; 11 bases are a match to TRBD1. The CDR3 consists of 14 residues. V shed 5 bases, J shed 5 bases, and the junction held 4 bases outside the gene matches. Germline assignment: CDR1 SGHDT and CDR2 YYEEEE. The CDR3 sequence is CASRGQGAKDTQYF. CDR3 nucleotides: TGTGCCAGCAGAGGACAGGGGGCAAAAGATACGCAGTATTTT.

The V call is TRBV19, the J call TRBJ1-2; 7 bases fit TRBD1. The germline gives CDR1 LNHDA, CDR2 SQIVND (reference sequence). After removal of 3 bases from V and 8 bases from J, the junction contained 6 bases not matched to a gene. CDR3 length equals 13 residues. The DNA of the CDR3 is TGTGCCAGTAGTATCGGGACAGCGGAAGGCTACACCTTC. Amino acid sequence: CASSIGTAEGYTF.

This clone was counted once. The gene calls are TRBV4-1 and TRBJ1-2; no firm D call. In germline, CDR1 is MGHRA, CDR2 YSYEKL. The CDR3 has 19 amino acids. Between the trimmed V and J ends, which lost 0 bases and 7 bases, there was a span of 27 bases. As DNA, the CDR3 is TGCGCCAGCAGCCAAGAACACCGGGTAGGACTTAAAGATGATGGTGGCTACACCTTC. This encodes CASSQEHRVGLKDDGGYTF.